This T cell receptor beta chain was identified in a study of blood T cell repertoires in COVID-19. Study in general: Researchers got acute and convalescent COVID-19 samples from the United States, Italy and Spain. PBMCs, B-cell-depleted T cells, or T cells were the source of the cDNA or gDNA that made up the material.

Per the study methods: Amplifying reference gene primers gave estimates of nucleated cell counts. The assay was immunoSEQ multiplex PCR, and TCRdb's table has in-frame clones only and misses some. V and J calls and clone size are as listed in that table; D and trimming were resolved from the DNA. This sample has about 200,000 clones, with more than 70% found just once. CDR1 and CDR2 from the germline V gene are SNHLY and FYNNEI. J gave up 0 bases and V 8 bases, and 3 bases lay outside the gene matches. The CDR3 length is 13 residues. This rearrangement joins TRBV2 to TRBJ1-1; the match to TRBD1 covers 7 bases. This receptor was taken from a human donor in a cohort sampled during active COVID-19. Material for sequencing was peripheral blood. The chain's CDR3 is CASPGGMNTEAFF. The CDR3 DNA sequence: TGTGCCAGCCCAGGGGGGATGAACACTGAAGCTTTCTTT.